These 13 T cell receptor beta chains originate from one sample sequenced in a study of kidney transplant recipient with SARS-CoV-2 infection (dated by TCRdb to the early 2020s). Sequencing used an Illumina MiSeq. TCRdb's own reprocessing of the public reads used fastp at Q25 and MiXCR and kept productive beta chains. Every entry covers one CDR3 protein and lists the most common genes and DNA from its rows. Counted in this sample were about 250,000 distinct CDR3 sequences; 25% to 35% of them appeared once. The ten largest clones take up about 7% of the sample. Taken with the paper, the label for time point translates to: pre-pandemic baseline sample and day 111 after first positive SARS-CoV-2 test. The sequencing used a blood sample, collected at baseline and around day 120 from a kidney transplant recipient. All receptors derive from a male patient younger than 45 who had COVID-19 and was a kidney transplant recipient. Some T cells may have been brought in with the graft after a transplant.

This clonotype was seen at least ten times. The chain is built from TRBV6-5 and TRBJ2-3, with D perhaps matching TRBD1 (6 bases). Trimming left V 5 bases short and J 4 bases short, with 16 bases between. CDR1 is MNHEY, CDR2 SVGAGI, per germline. The CDR3 covers 15 residues. CDR3 loop: CASSVRGFSADTQYF. The CDR3 bases are TGTGCCAGCAGTGTCAGGGGCTTTTCCGCAGATACGCAGTATTTT.

Many counts were recorded for this clonotype. V is TRBV11-3 and J is TRBJ1-2; D uncertain. Germline V CDR1 and CDR2: SGHNT, YENEEA. V lost 5 bases to trimming and J lost 4 bases, with 23 bases between them. This CDR3 spans 17 amino acids. CDR3: CASSKFNDLGKTYGYTF. In nucleotides, the CDR3 is TGTGCCAGCAGCAAGTTTAACGATCTCGGAAAGACCTATGGCTACACCTTC.

As regards this clonotype: This may come from a read error, since a much larger clone is one base off. The J gene is TRBJ2-2, the V gene TRBV7-3; no clear D gene. Per the germline V gene, CDR1 is SGHTA and CDR2 is FQGTGA. Trimming cost V 0 bases and J 5 bases, with 10 bases left between them. The CDR3 covers 15 residues. This CDR3 is CASSLTFWRTGELFF. The CDR3 coding sequence is TGTGCCAGCAGCTTAACGTTCTGGAGAACCGGGGAGCTGTTTTTT.

This clonotype was picked up many times. The chain has TRBV3-1 and TRBJ2-2; D remains ambiguous. The germline gives CDR1 LGHDT, CDR2 YNNKEL (reference sequence). Trimming cost V 5 bases and J 5 bases, with 24 bases left between them. The CDR3 totals 18 residues. CDR3 residues: CASSCSNPISGLTGELFF. The CDR3 bases are TGTGCCAGCAGCTGCTCTAATCCCATTTCAGGCTTGACCGGGGAGCTGTTTTTT. Full variable domain (rest looked up from reference TRBV3-1 and TRBJ2-2): DTAVSQTPKYLVTQMGNDKSIKCEQNLGHDTMYWYKQDSKKFLKIMFSYNNKELIINETVPNRFSPKSPDKAHLNLHINSLELGDSAVYFCASSCSNPISGLTGELFFGEGSRLTVL.

The sample holds many counts of this clonotype. The chain couples TRBV20-1 to TRBJ2-3; 9 bases align to TRBD2. This CDR3 contains 14 residues. The V gene's germline CDR1 is DFQATT and CDR2 SNEGSKA (reference sequence). The trim removed 3 bases at V and 1 base at J, leaving 2 bases unmatched. CDR3: CSASEREGTDTQYF. The CDR3 region has the DNA TGCAGTGCTAGTGAGCGGGAGGGCACAGATACGCAGTATTTT.

Concerning this clonotype itself: Possible read error: a much larger clone is one base away. CDR3 nucleotides: TGTGCCAGCAGCAATCCGGGACAGGGTTCCGAGCAGTACTTC. Translated, it gives CASSNPGQGSEQYF. The chain links TRBV7-6 to TRBJ2-7, with TRBD1 matching 9 bases. The CDR3 covers 14 residues. With V trimmed by 5 bases and J by 6 bases, 8 bases remained unmatched. Germline V gene sequence: CDR1 SGHVS, CDR2 FNYEAQ. The full variable domain, completed using reference TRBV7-6 and TRBJ2-7, is GAGVSQSPRYKVTKRGQDVALRCDPISGHVSLYWYRQALGQGPEFLTYFNYEAQQDKSGLPNDRFSAERPEGSISTLTIQRTEQRDSAMYRCASSNPGQGSEQYFGPGTRLTVT.

At least ten counts were recorded for this clonotype. V usage is TRBV11-2 and J usage is TRBJ2-1; possible D gene TRBD1, 5 bases. The CDR3 runs to 15 residues. Germline V CDR1 and CDR2: SGHAT, FQNNGV. Between the trimmed V and J ends, which lost 4 bases and 6 bases, there was a span of 16 bases. The CDR3 coding sequence is TGTGCCAGCAGCTCTCTTAACGACAGAACCAATGAGCAGTTCTTC. Its translation: CASSSLNDRTNEQFF.

The chain couples TRBV11-3 to TRBJ1-6; weak D call: TRBD1 (6 bases). The germline V and J ends were trimmed by 5 bases and 18 bases, with 23 bases remaining between them. This CDR3 spans 14 amino acids. The germline gives CDR1 SGHNT, CDR2 YENEEA. CDR3 amino acids: CASSLGQLNSHPHF. DNA for the CDR3: TGTGCCAGCAGCCTTGGACAGCTTAATTCACACCCCCACTTT.

This clonotype has just a few counts. This chain uses TRBV5-6 with TRBJ2-6, with 8 nucleotides matching TRBD1. Trimming at V came to 4 bases and at J to 10 bases, leaving 7 bases not matched to a gene. CDR3 length: 14 residues. Germline lookup yields CDR1 SGHDT and CDR2 YYEEEE. CDR3 in DNA: TGTGCCAGCAGCGTAATGACAGGGGAGAACGTCCTGACTTTC. It translates to CASSVMTGENVLTF.

In DNA form, the CDR3 reads TGTGCCAGCAGTACTTGCGCGGAATGTAGAAAGACCTATGGCTACACCTTC. It specifies CASSTCAECRKTYGYTF. The J gene is TRBJ1-2, the V gene TRBV6-1; no clear D. CDR1 and CDR2 from the germline V gene are MNHNS and SASEGT. Trimming cost V 5 bases and J 4 bases, with 23 bases left between them. This CDR3 has 17 residues.

Regarding this clonotype: With a much larger clone just one base away, this may be a read error. V and J are TRBV18 and TRBJ2-7; D remains ambiguous. V was trimmed by 0 bases and J by 6 bases, leaving 9 bases between them. CDR3 size: 13 residues. CDR1 and CDR2 from the germline V gene are KGHSH and LQKENI. CDR3 amino acids: CASSPPGLSEQYF. The CDR3 DNA sequence: TGTGCCAGCTCACCACCTGGGTTGAGCGAGCAGTACTTC.

The chain links TRBV18 to TRBJ2-5, with D uncertain. The CDR3 has 13 amino acids. V lost 2 bases to trimming and J lost 2 bases, with 6 bases between them. The germline V gene has CDR1 KGHSH and CDR2 LQKENI. The CDR3 is CASSPGRQETQYF. The CDR3 region has the DNA TGTGCCAGCTCACCAGGGCGTCAAGAGACCCAGTACTTC.

This clonotype has at least ten counts. The chain joins TRBV28 to TRBJ1-3, with unresolved D. The CDR3 is made up of 15 amino acids. Trimming took 5 bases from V and 0 from J, leaving 11 bases between them. The germline gives CDR1 MDHEN, CDR2 SYDVKM. The CDR3 region is CASSLQPLSGNTIYF. The CDR3 DNA reads TGTGCCAGCAGTCTCCAGCCTCTCTCTGGAAACACCATATATTTT.